Listed below are T cell receptor beta chains from one sample, sequenced in a study of T-cell reconstitution after alpha-beta-depleted transplantation in children. One entry per CDR3 protein results from TCRdb running MiXCR on the PCR reads. The sample has approximately 270,000 distinct CDR3 sequences, about 10% seen once. The material was PBMCs from the stem cell graft donor, obtained from the stem cell graft. These receptors came from a human donor who donated a stem cell graft to a child with SCID. CDR3s include the opening cysteine and the closing phenylalanine or tryptophan. The order of the fields is J gene, D gene, V gene, clone size, CDR3 DNA, CDR3 protein. A D gene is named only where the DNA matches it firmly. Size values are once, few and many counts, or a class for expanded clones, and some rows have none.

>TRBJ1-5|NA|TRBV2|once
TGTGCCAGCAGTGAAGCGGGTGCTCAGCCCAAGCATTTT
CASSEAGAQPKHF
>TRBJ1-1|NA|TRBV20-1|NA
TGCAGTGCTAGAGATGGGGGGCAATCCACTGAAGCTTTCTTT
CSARDGGQSTEAFF
>TRBJ2-1|TRBD1|TRBV12-3/TRBV12-4|NA
TGTGCCAGCAGCCGGGGACAGATCTACAATGAGCAGTTCTTC
CASSRGQIYNEQFF
>TRBJ2-7|NA|TRBV7-9|few
TGTGCCAGCAGCTTCCTGATTAGACGTGAGCAGTACTTC
CASSFLIRREQYF
>TRBJ2-3|NA|TRBV15|few
TGTGCCACCAGCAGCCCACAGGGTGGGGCAAGCACAGATACGCAGTATTTT
CATSSPQGGASTDTQYF
>TRBJ2-6|NA|TRBV19|NA
TGTGCCAGTAGGGTTGGGGCTGGGGCCAACGTCCTGACTTTC
CASRVGAGANVLTF
>TRBJ2-7|NA|TRBV4-1|few
TGCGCCAGCAGCCTATCGTCCCCGAGGGTTTTAACTAACTACGAGCAGTACTTC
CASSLSSPRVLTNYEQYF
>TRBJ2-1|TRBD2|TRBV20-1|many
TGCAGTGCCCCTTCCACTACGACTAGCATCTACAATGAGCAGTTCTTC
CSAPSTTTSIYNEQFF
>TRBJ2-3|NA|TRBV5-1|many
TGCGCCAGCAGCTCGGACTCGACAGATACGCAGTATTTT
CASSSDSTDTQYF
>TRBJ1-5|NA|TRBV5-6|NA
TGTGCCAGCAGCTTGTGGGGTTTTGGTCAGCCCCAGCATTTT
CASSLWGFGQPQHF
>TRBJ2-3|TRBD2|TRBV4-2|few
TGTGCCAGCAGCCTCCGGACTAGCGGGGGAAACACAGATACGCAGTATTTT
CASSLRTSGGNTDTQYF
>TRBJ2-5|TRBD2|TRBV27|few
TGTGCCAGCAGTTTACTAGCGGGGGGGATCTTCCAAGAGACCCAGTACTTC
CASSLLAGGIFQETQYF
>TRBJ2-7|TRBD1|TRBV12-3/TRBV12-4|many
TGTGCCAGCAGTTTCGGGACAGGGGGCAACGAGCAGTACTTC
CASSFGTGGNEQYF
>TRBJ2-7|TRBD2|TRBV4-2|few
TGTGCCAGCAGCCGGAGCGGGACCCAGCAGTACTTC
CASSRSGTQQYF
>TRBJ2-3|TRBD2|TRBV20-1|many
TGCAGTGCTAGAGAAATCCTAGCGGGGGGGCCCGGGTTCCCAGATACGCAGTATTTT
CSAREILAGGPGFPDTQYF
>TRBJ2-3|NA|TRBV12-3/TRBV12-4|NA
TGTGCCAGCAGCAGGGGACCTCAAAGCACAGATACGCAGTATTTT
CASSRGPQSTDTQYF
>TRBJ2-1|NA|TRBV5-6|few
TGTGCCAGCAGACCCGGGCGCAATGAGCAGTTCTTC
CASRPGRNEQFF